These 27 T cell receptor beta chains originate from one sample sequenced in a study of CD8 T cells in ankylosing spondylitis (dated by TCRdb to 2015 to 2018). No cognate antigen is known for these TCRs. The library was obtained by 5' RACE. Sequenced using an Illumina HiSeq 2500. The public reads were run again by TCRdb, first through fastp at Q25 and then through MiXCR, and only productive beta chains were kept. A single entry per CDR3 protein holds the most common genes and DNA from its merged rows. This sample gives under 850,000 distinct CDR3 sequences in total; roughly 19% of them show up just once. The ten largest clones capture around 20% of the sample. What the research found in general, with its limitations: A TCR beta motif of several highly homologous amino acid variants appeared characteristic of blood from ankylosing spondylitis patients.

Sequenced material: blood, either unsorted or a sorted T cell fraction (not recorded which). All receptors derive from a male donor with ankylosing spondylitis.

The chain recombines TRBV25-1 with TRBJ2-7, with TRBD1 matching over 8 bases. V shed 2 bases and J 6 bases; nucleotides not matched to a gene: 6. The CDR3 runs 14 residues. Germline assignment: CDR1 MGHDK and CDR2 SYGVNS. The CDR3 is CASSENRGESEQYF. The CDR3, as DNA: TGTGCCAGCAGTGAAAACAGGGGGGAGAGCGAGCAGTACTTC.

This clonotype was counted at least ten times. The gene calls are TRBV29-1 and TRBJ1-2, with TRBD1 matching 7 bases. Germline values: CDR1 SQVTM, CDR2 ANQGSEA. V gave up 4 bases and J gave up 4 bases; unmatched junction bases: 0. The CDR3 has 11 amino acids. CDR3 bases: TGCAGCGTTGGGGACAGCTATGGCTACACCTTC. It yields the protein CSVGDSYGYTF. Variable domain in full (rest from reference TRBV29-1 and TRBJ1-2): SAVISQKPSRDICQRGTSLTIQCQVDSQVTMMFWYRQQPGQSLTLIATANQGSEATYESGFVIDKFPISRPNLTFSTLTVSNMSPEDSSIYLCSVGDSYGYTFGSGTRLTVV.

The chain's CDR3 is CASRRTGGGQPQHF. The CDR3 region has the DNA TGTGCCAGCAGACGGACAGGGGGCGGGCAGCCCCAGCATTTT. The chain carries TRBV6-2 or TRBV6-3 and TRBJ1-5; TRBD1 matches 11 bases. The trim removed 6 bases at V and 7 bases at J, leaving 5 bases unmatched. Per germline, CDR1 MNHEY and CDR2 SVGEGT. The CDR3 loop spans 14 amino acids.

V and J are TRBV30 and TRBJ2-5; 10 bases match TRBD2. CDR1 and CDR2 from the germline V gene are GTSNPN and SVGIG (reference sequence). After removal of 0 bases from V and 3 bases from J, the junction contained 1 base not matched to a gene. This CDR3 has 14 amino acids. Here the CDR3 reads CAWSVLAGEETQYF. The DNA for the CDR3 is TGTGCCTGGAGTGTTCTAGCGGGGGAAGAGACCCAGTACTTC. Using reference TRBV30 and TRBJ2-5 for the parts outside the CDR3, the full variable domain is SQTIHQWPATLVQPVGSPLSLECTVEGTSNPNLYWYRQAAGRGLQLLFYSVGIGQISSEVPQNLSASRPQDRQFILSSKKLLLSDSGFYLCAWSVLAGEETQYFGPGTRLLVL.

V gene TRBV20-1 combines with J gene TRBJ1-1; no clear D. V lost 3 bases and J lost 0, with 17 bases in between. This CDR3 is 16 amino acids long. Germline V gene lookup returns CDR1 DFQATT and CDR2 SNEGSKA (reference sequence). CDR3 coding DNA: TGCAGTGCTAGTTACAATCAGAGTCCCATGAACACTGAAGCTTTCTTT. It codes for CSASYNQSPMNTEAFF.

The rearrangement links TRBV7-9 to TRBJ1-2; D call uncertain. CDR3 size: 12 residues. The V gene's germline CDR1 is SEHNR and CDR2 FQNEAQ (reference sequence). V was trimmed by 6 bases and J by 6 bases, leaving 11 bases between them. CDR3 nucleotide sequence: TGTGCCAGCAGTCCCTGGTCCAATGGCTACACCTTC. Its protein is CASSPWSNGYTF.

The rearrangement uses TRBV12-3 or TRBV12-4 and TRBJ2-1, with 7 positions matching TRBD2. The V gene end was trimmed by 2 bases and the J gene end by 7 bases; junction bases not matched to a gene: 5. The CDR3 is made up of 14 amino acids. The CDR3 DNA is TGTGCCAGCAGTTTAACTAGCGCCACAAATGAGCAGTTCTTC. This codes for CASSLTSATNEQFF.

Note on this clonotype: One end of the junction does not line up with germline, which may come from a read error. The chain links TRBV7-7 to TRBJ2-2; TRBD2 matches at 8 bases. The CDR3 spans 17 residues. Germline values: CDR1 SSHAT, CDR2 FNYEAQ (reference sequence). The CDR3 DNA follows: TGTGCTAGCAGCTTAAGGTTTACTAGCGGGAACACCGGGGAGCTGTTTTTT. Translating it yields CASSLRFTSGNTGELFF.

In regard to this clonotype: Relative to the germline gene, one junction end is altered; a read error may explain this. The V gene is TRBV4-1, the J gene TRBJ2-1; D is undetermined. From germline, CDR1 is MGHRA and CDR2 YSYEKL. The CDR3 is 13 amino acids. CDR3 sequence reads: CSSSHNLAGEQFF. The CDR3 nucleotides are TGCTCCAGCAGCCACAATTTAGCAGGCGAGCAGTTCTTC.

This clonotype has more than one count but fewer than ten. V gene TRBV4-1 combines with J gene TRBJ1-5; D ambiguous. This CDR3 spans 13 amino acids. From germline, CDR1 is MGHRA and CDR2 YSYEKL. V was trimmed by 1 base and J by 3 bases, leaving 4 bases between them. DNA of the CDR3: TGCGCCAGCAGCCAAGCCGTCAATCAGCCCCAGCATTTT. Translating it yields CASSQAVNQPQHF.

This clonotype was counted a few times. The CDR3 DNA is TGTGCCAGCAAGGAAGGGCAGACGCGGCATGGCTACACCTTC. Translation gives CASKEGQTRHGYTF. The J gene is TRBJ1-2, the V gene TRBV2; no reliable D call. V dropped 7 bases and J dropped 6 bases, with 18 bases sitting between them. This CDR3 is built from 14 residues. Germline CDR1 reads SNHLY; CDR2 reads FYNNEI.

This clonotype was seen only a few times. The rearrangement uses TRBV15 and TRBJ1-5; unclear D gene. In germline, CDR1 is LNHNV, CDR2 YYDKDF (reference sequence). V was clipped by 0 bases and J by 7 bases, with 4 bases between them. CDR3 size: 12 residues. The DNA for the CDR3 is TGTGCCACCAGCAGAGATGCCCAGCCCCAGCATTTT. Protein sequence: CATSRDAQPQHF.

This clonotype was counted only a few times. The chain carries TRBV27 and TRBJ2-7; D not resolved. This CDR3 is built from 14 residues. V lost 8 bases, J lost 0 bases, and 14 bases lay in between. The germline gives CDR1 MNHEY, CDR2 SMNVEV (reference sequence). CDR3 protein: CASGDLGRSYEQYF. The CDR3 DNA reads TGTGCCAGCGGCGACCTGGGCCGCTCCTACGAGCAGTACTTC.

The chain employs TRBV4-2 and TRBJ2-1; no clear D. The CDR3 totals 16 residues. Germline loops: CDR1 LGHNA, CDR2 YNFKEQ. V shed 1 base and J shed 2 bases, with 12 bases lying between them. The CDR3 region has the DNA TGTGCCAGCAGCCAAGGTTTTGGGGATACCTACAATGAGCAGTTCTTC. This gives the protein CASSQGFGDTYNEQFF.

This clonotype was detected only a few times. V usage is TRBV18 and J usage is TRBJ1-4; D gene uncertain. V lost 1 base and J lost 5, with 14 bases in between. CDR3 length: 16 residues. Germline loops: CDR1 KGHSH, CDR2 LQKENI. The CDR3 DNA reads as TGTGCCAGCTCACCACGCGGCACGGGAGAAAATGAAAAACTGTTTTTT. This gives the protein CASSPRGTGENEKLFF.

There are a few counts of this clonotype. Here the CDR3 reads CATSPRDRGSNTEAFF. Here the CDR3 DNA reads TGTGCCACCAGCCCCCGGGACAGGGGATCAAACACTGAAGCTTTCTTT. The V gene is TRBV15, the J gene TRBJ1-1; 10 positions match TRBD1. The CDR3 totals 16 residues. V lost 5 bases, J lost 2 bases, and 8 bases stayed unmatched. From germline, CDR1 is LNHNV and CDR2 YYDKDF (reference sequence).

The chain recombines TRBV7-2 with TRBJ2-2, with 8 bases fitting TRBD1. Germline V gene lookup returns CDR1 SGHTA and CDR2 FQGNSA. The V segment lost 5 bases and the J segment 9 bases; nucleotides outside the gene matches: 8. The CDR3 is 14 residues long. Written as DNA, the CDR3 is TGTGCCAGCAGCACAGACAGGGGTTCGAGGGAGCTGTTTTTT. Translated: CASSTDRGSRELFF.

The chain has TRBV6-5 and TRBJ1-3; D gene unclear. Trimming removed 1 base from V and 0 bases from J, with 10 bases in between. Germline V gene lookup returns CDR1 MNHEY and CDR2 SVGAGI. There are 16 residues in the CDR3. The CDR3 DNA sequence: TGTGCCAGCAGTTACTTATCGGGCGGCTCTGGAAACACCATATATTTT. Translated: CASSYLSGGSGNTIYF.

This clonotype was seen only a few times. The V call is TRBV24-1, the J call TRBJ2-1; D perhaps matches TRBD1 (5 bases). Trimming pared 5 bases from V and 4 bases from J, leaving 20 bases between. This CDR3 region has 17 residues. Per the germline V gene, CDR1 is KGHDR and CDR2 is SFDVKD. The CDR3 is CATSAPARDSTYNEQFF. CDR3 DNA sequence: TGTGCCACCAGTGCTCCAGCAAGAGACAGCACATACAATGAGCAGTTCTTC.

The chain has TRBV10-2 and TRBJ1-1; no definite D call. CDR1 WSHSY and CDR2 SAAADI come from the germline V gene. This CDR3 has 11 residues. The V end lost 3 bases, the J end lost 7 bases, and 6 bases lay between the germline ends. The CDR3 sequence: CASSEGIEAFF. The CDR3 DNA sequence: TGCGCCAGCAGTGAAGGGATTGAAGCTTTCTTT.

A few counts support this clonotype. V gene TRBV9 combines with J gene TRBJ2-2, with D maybe TRBD1 (6 bases). The V and J ends lost 4 bases and 0 bases respectively, with 22 bases between them. This CDR3 has 19 amino acids. CDR1 and CDR2 (germline): SGDLS, YYNGEE. The CDR3 loop reads CASSPLRVRGVSNTGELFF. The CDR3 DNA reads TGTGCCAGCAGCCCACTCAGAGTCAGGGGTGTCTCGAACACCGGGGAGCTGTTTTTT.

The V call is TRBV7-9, the J call TRBJ1-3; no clear D. Trimming stripped 4 bases from V and 2 bases from J, with 9 bases between. The germline V gene encodes CDR1 SEHNR and CDR2 FQNEAQ (reference sequence). The CDR3 extends over 14 amino acids. This CDR3 is CASSSPTPGNTIYF. CDR3 coding DNA: TGTGCCAGCAGCTCCCCCACCCCTGGAAACACCATATATTTT.

The chain has TRBV3-1 and TRBJ2-1; D remains unclear. CDR1 LGHDT and CDR2 YNNKEL come from the germline V gene (reference sequence). The CDR3 consists of 17 residues. Trimming pared 3 bases from V and 6 bases from J, leaving 21 bases between. The CDR3 coding sequence is TGTGCCAGCAGCCAGGATCGACTCTCCCGGGCACCCAATGAGCAGTTCTTC. Translating it yields CASSQDRLSRAPNEQFF.

This clonotype was picked up many times. The chain uses TRBV2 and TRBJ1-6, with 7 bases that match TRBD1. CDR3 length equals 16 residues. V gave up 6 bases and J gave up 0 bases; unmatched junction bases: 5. Germline CDR1 SNHLY, CDR2 FYNNEI. The CDR3 sequence is CASRDRRSSYNSPLHF. The DNA for the CDR3 is TGTGCCAGCAGGGACAGGCGCAGCTCCTATAATTCACCCCTCCACTTT.

The chain is built from TRBV6-2 or TRBV6-3 and TRBJ2-1; a weak D match, TRBD2 (5 bases). CDR3 length: 15 residues. Per the germline V gene, CDR1 is MNHEY and CDR2 is SVGEGT. The ends were cut back, 4 bases at V and 3 bases at J, with 13 bases in the middle. The CDR3 nucleotides read TGTGCCAGCAGTTCTTTTGGAAGCGGCTACAATGAGCAGTTCTTC. Translated: CASSSFGSGYNEQFF.

There are many counts of this clonotype. The V and J genes are TRBV20-1 and TRBJ2-1, with TRBD2 matching over 7 bases. In germline, CDR1 is DFQATT, CDR2 SNEGSKA (reference sequence). The CDR3 loop spans 11 amino acids. With 5 bases clipped from V and 7 bases from J, the junction kept 2 bases outside the gene matches. DNA for the CDR3: TGCAGTGCTGGCGGGGGAAATGAGCAGTTCTTC. Amino acids: CSAGGGNEQFF.

This clonotype has a handful of counts. The gene calls are TRBV4-1 and TRBJ2-7; D is uncertain. This CDR3 spans 13 amino acids. Trimming stripped 4 bases from V and 6 bases from J, with 13 bases between. Germline values: CDR1 MGHRA, CDR2 YSYEKL. This chain's CDR3 is CASSRANPFEQYF. CDR3 bases: TGCGCCAGCAGCCGAGCTAACCCCTTCGAGCAGTACTTC.